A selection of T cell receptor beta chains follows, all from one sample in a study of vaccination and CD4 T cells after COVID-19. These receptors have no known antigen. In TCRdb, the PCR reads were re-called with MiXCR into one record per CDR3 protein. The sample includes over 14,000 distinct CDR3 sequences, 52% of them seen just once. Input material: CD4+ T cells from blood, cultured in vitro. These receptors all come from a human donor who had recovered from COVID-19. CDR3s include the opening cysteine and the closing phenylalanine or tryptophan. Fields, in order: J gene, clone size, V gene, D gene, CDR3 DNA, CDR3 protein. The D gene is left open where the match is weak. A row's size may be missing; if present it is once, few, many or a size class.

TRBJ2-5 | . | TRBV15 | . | TGTGCCACCAGCAGAGATAAGGGACCTATAGAGACCCAGTACTTC | CATSRDKGPIETQYF
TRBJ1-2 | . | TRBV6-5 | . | TGTGCCAGCAGTTTCGAGGGTGGCTACACCTTC | CASSFEGGYTF
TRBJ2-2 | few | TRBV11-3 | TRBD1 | TGTGCCAGCAGTCACAGGGGTCGCGGGGAGCTGTTTTTT | CASSHRGRGELFF
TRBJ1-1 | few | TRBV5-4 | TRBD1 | TGTGCCAGCAGCGTCCAGGGGGCAGGGGACACTGAAGCTTTCTTT | CASSVQGAGDTEAFF
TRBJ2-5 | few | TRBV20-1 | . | TGCAGTGCTAGAGTCACTCCCGGGACAGGTGGACGGGGGGCTGAGGGGGAGACCCAGTACTTC | CSARVTPGTGGRGAEGETQYF
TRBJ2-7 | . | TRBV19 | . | TGTGCCAGTAGTATTAATCGGGGGAATTCCTACGAGCAGTACTTC | CASSINRGNSYEQYF
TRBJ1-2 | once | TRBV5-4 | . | TGTGCCAGCAGCACCCGGGGCCTAGCTAACTATGGCTACACCTTC | CASSTRGLANYGYTF
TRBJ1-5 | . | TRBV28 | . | TGTGCCAGCAGTTTTCGGGGGGCCGGCAATCAGCCCCAGCATTTT | CASSFRGAGNQPQHF
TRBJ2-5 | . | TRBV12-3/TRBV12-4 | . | TGTGCCAGCAGTTTCATTTGGGGAAAGACCCAGTACTTC | CASSFIWGKTQYF
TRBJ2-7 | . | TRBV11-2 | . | TGTGCCAGCAGCTTAGGCTACTACGAGCAGTACTTC | CASSLGYYEQYF
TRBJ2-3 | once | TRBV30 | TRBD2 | TGTGCCTGGAGTGTACAGGGACTAGCGGGATATTTT | CAWSVQGLAGYF
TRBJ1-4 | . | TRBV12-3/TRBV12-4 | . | TGTGCCAGCAGTTTGGGGGGTTCCAATGAAAAACTGTTTTTT | CASSLGGSNEKLFF
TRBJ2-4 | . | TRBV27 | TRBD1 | TGTGCCAGCAGCTGGGGACAGGGACGTCTTCAGTACTTC | CASSWGQGRLQYF
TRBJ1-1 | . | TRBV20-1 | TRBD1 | TGCAGTGCTAACAGTGGACAGGGCAAGACTTTCTTT | CSANSGQGKTFF
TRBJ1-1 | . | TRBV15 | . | TGTGCCACCAGCAGAGAGGGGGGGAGAGCTTTCTTT | CATSREGGRAFF
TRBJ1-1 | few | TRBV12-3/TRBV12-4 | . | TGTGCCAGCAGCAGGGCGAGGTGGGGTGAAGCTTTCTTT | CASSRARWGEAFF
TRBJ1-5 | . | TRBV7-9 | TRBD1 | TGTGCCAGCAGCTTAGCGCGGACAGGGGTAGATCAGCCCCAGCATTTT | CASSLARTGVDQPQHF
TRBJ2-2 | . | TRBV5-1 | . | TGCGCCAGCAGGGGACTGCCAGACACCGGGGAGCTGTTTTTT | CASRGLPDTGELFF
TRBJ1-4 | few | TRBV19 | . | TGTGCCAGTAGTCCCCAAGGCGGAAGGAGTGAAAAACTGTTTTTT | CASSPQGGRSEKLFF
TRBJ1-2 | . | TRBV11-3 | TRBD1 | TGTGCCAGCAGCCCTAGCCTGACAGGGGACTATGGCTACACCTTC | CASSPSLTGDYGYTF
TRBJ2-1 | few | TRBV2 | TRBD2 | TGTGCCAGCAGTGGGGGACTAGCGGGAACCAATGAGCAGTTCTTC | CASSGGLAGTNEQFF
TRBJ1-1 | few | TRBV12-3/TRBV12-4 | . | TGTGCCAGCAGCGCTAGTCAGAACACTGAAGCTTTCTTT | CASSASQNTEAFF
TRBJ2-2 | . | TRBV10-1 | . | TGCGCCAGCAGTGACGGCAGGGGTAACACCGGGGAGCTGTTTTTT | CASSDGRGNTGELFF
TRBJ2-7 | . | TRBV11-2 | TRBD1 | TGTGCCAGCAGCTTTGGAAGACAGGGGTCCTACGAGCAGTACTTC | CASSFGRQGSYEQYF
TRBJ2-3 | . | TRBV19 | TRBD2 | TGTGCCAGTAGTTTCCTAGCGGGAGTTCCAGATACGCAGTATTTT | CASSFLAGVPDTQYF
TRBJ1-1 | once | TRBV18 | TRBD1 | TGTGCCAGCTCACTTACAGGGGACACTGAAGCTTTCTTT | CASSLTGDTEAFF
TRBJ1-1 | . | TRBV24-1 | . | TGTGCCACCAGTTTCAGTCAGGGCACTGAAGCTTTCTTT | CATSFSQGTEAFF
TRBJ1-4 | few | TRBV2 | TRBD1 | TGTGCCAGCAGTGTCGCAGGGGGGGATGAAAAACTGTTTTTT | CASSVAGGDEKLFF
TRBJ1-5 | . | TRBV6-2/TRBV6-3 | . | TGTGCCAGCAACTCATATTCAACTGCTCAGCCCCAGCATTTT | CASNSYSTAQPQHF
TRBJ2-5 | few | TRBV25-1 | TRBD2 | TGTGCCAGCAGGGGGATAGGGAGCGGGATGGGCCAGTACTTC | CASRGIGSGMGQYF
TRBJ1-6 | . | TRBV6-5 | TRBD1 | TGTGCCAGCAGTTACTCTCAGGGGGCAGGATCACCCCTCCACTTT | CASSYSQGAGSPLHF
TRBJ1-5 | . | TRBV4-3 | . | TGCGCCAGCAGCCAAGAGAGGGCAGCGACCCCGCATTTT | CASSQERAATPHF
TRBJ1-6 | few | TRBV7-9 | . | TGTGCCAGCAGCTTGGATTGGGGGGGGAATTCACCCCTCCACTTT | CASSLDWGGNSPLHF
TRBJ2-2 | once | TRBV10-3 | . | TGTGCCATCAGTGATGAGACTACCACGAACACCGGGGAGCTGTTTTTT | CAISDETTTNTGELFF
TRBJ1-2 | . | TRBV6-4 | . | TGTGCCAGCAGTGACTCGACAGGACTCTATGGCTACACCTTC | CASSDSTGLYGYTF
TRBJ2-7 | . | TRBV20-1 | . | TGCAGTGCTCCCAGCCCCCCGACAGGTAGGGGGACCACCTACGAGCAGTACTTC | CSAPSPPTGRGTTYEQYF
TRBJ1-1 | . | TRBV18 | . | TGTGCCGGCGCGGTTGGAGCGGACACTGAAGCTTTCTTT | CAGAVGADTEAFF
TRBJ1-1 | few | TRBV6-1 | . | TGTGCCAGCAGATTGGAGGGGCGGAACACTGAAGCTTTCTTT | CASRLEGRNTEAFF
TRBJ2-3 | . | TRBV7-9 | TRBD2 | TGTGCCAGCAGCCCGATTTCCGGCCGCTCGTCTAGCGGGAACGCAGATACGCAGTATTTT | CASSPISGRSSSGNADTQYF
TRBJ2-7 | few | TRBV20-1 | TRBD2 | TGCAGTGCTTTGAGCGGGATTCTTTACGAGCAGTACTTC | CSALSGILYEQYF